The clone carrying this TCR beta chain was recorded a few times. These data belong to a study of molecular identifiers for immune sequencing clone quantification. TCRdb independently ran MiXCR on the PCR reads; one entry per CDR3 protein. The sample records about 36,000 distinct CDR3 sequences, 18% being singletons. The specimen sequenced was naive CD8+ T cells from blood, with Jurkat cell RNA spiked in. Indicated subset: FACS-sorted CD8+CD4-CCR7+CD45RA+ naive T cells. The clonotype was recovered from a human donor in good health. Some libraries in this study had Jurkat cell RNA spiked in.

Here the CDR3 reads CSVDGRGPGEQYF. The DNA for the CDR3 is TGCAGCGTTGATGGTAGGGGCCCTGGGGAGCAGTACTTC. The chain carries TRBV29-1 and TRBJ2-7; weak D call: TRBD1 (5 bases). Deletions cut 3 bases from V and 7 bases from J, with 16 bases between. CDR1 is SQVTM, CDR2 ANQGSEA, per germline. The CDR3 has 13 amino acids.